Below, 31 T cell receptor beta chains from the same sample are listed, as sequenced in a study of cytomegalovirus exposure and HLA in healthy donors. 13 Jbeta primers and 60 Vbeta primers were used for the PCR. Data came from immunoSEQ multiplex PCR; TCRdb stores just in-frame clones and leaves some out. The sample shows more than 25,000 clones, and approximately 0.69% sits with its ten largest clones. The sequenced sample was PBMCs. The receptor source for this set is a young man in good health and CMV-seronegative.

The chain recombines TRBV7-2 with TRBJ2-5; TRBD2 matches 9 bases. The length of the CDR3 is 15 residues. The germline V gene has CDR1 SGHTA and CDR2 FQGNSA. V lost 2 bases, J lost 5 bases, and 6 bases stayed unmatched. This chain's CDR3 is CASSLRAGGPETQYF. CDR3 bases: TGTGCCAGCAGCTTAAGGGCGGGAGGGCCGGAGACCCAGTACTTC. The full variable domain, rest sourced from reference TRBV7-2 and TRBJ2-5, is GAGVSQSPSNKVTEKGKDVELRCDPISGHTALYWYRQSLGQGLEFLIYFQGNSAPDKSGLPSDRFSAERTGGSVSTLTIQRTQQEDSAVYLCASSLRAGGPETQYFGPGTRLLVL.

The CDR3 DNA is TGTGCCAGCAGTCAAACCGGGACAGACTTTGAAAAACTGTTTTTT. Amino acids: CASSQTGTDFEKLFF. The J gene is TRBJ1-4, the V gene TRBV6-5; 7 nucleotides line up with TRBD1. The junction had 10 bases not matched to a gene; V was cut back by 5 bases and J by 7 bases. CDR1 and CDR2 from the germline V gene are MNHEY and SVGAGI. CDR3 length: 15 residues.

V usage is TRBV9 and J usage is TRBJ1-1, with 9 nucleotides matching TRBD1. The CDR3 is made up of 13 amino acids. J lost 5 bases, V lost 3 bases, and 2 bases had no gene match. CDR1 is SGDLS and CDR2 is YYNGEE in the germline V gene. This CDR3 is CASSGGQGTEAFF. In DNA, the CDR3 is TGTGCCAGCAGCGGCGGACAGGGGACTGAAGCTTTCTTT. The whole variable domain, filled in from reference TRBV9 and TRBJ1-1, reads DSGVTQTPKHLITATGQRVTLRCSPRSGDLSVYWYQQSLDQGLQFLIQYYNGEERAKGNILERFSAQQFPDLHSELNLSSLELGDSALYFCASSGGQGTEAFFGQGTRLTVV.

The rearrangement uses TRBV11-1 and TRBJ1-2; D may be TRBD1 (5 bases). There are 16 residues in the CDR3. Trimming took off 0 bases at V and 6 bases at J, with 17 bases between the two ends. Germline V CDR1 and CDR2: SGHAT, FQDESV (reference sequence). CDR3 sequence reads: CASSLAGMQGLHGYTF. CDR3 in DNA: TGTGCCAGCAGCTTAGCGGGCATGCAGGGACTTCATGGCTACACCTTC.

The J gene is TRBJ2-7, the V gene TRBV7-8; 9 bases agree with TRBD1. The CDR3 spans 15 residues. J was trimmed by 3 bases and V by 0 bases; bases with no gene match: 3. Germline V gene lookup returns CDR1 SGHVS and CDR2 FQNEAQ. The CDR3 region has the DNA TGTGCCAGCAGCTTAGCGGGGACAGGGAACTACGAGCAGTACTTC. This gives the protein CASSLAGTGNYEQYF.

The chain recombines TRBV5-1 with TRBJ2-3; 12 bases are a match to TRBD2. Losses at the gene ends were 4 bases for V and 5 bases for J; bases not matched to a gene: 11. In germline, CDR1 is SGHRS, CDR2 YFSETQ. The CDR3 totals 17 residues. As DNA, the CDR3 is TGCGCCAGCAGCCCCGGAACACTAGCGGGGGGAGGAGATACGCAGTATTTT. It yields the protein CASSPGTLAGGGDTQYF.

V and J are TRBV18 and TRBJ1-1, with D uncertain. Germline V gives CDR1 KGHSH, CDR2 LQKENI. CDR3 length equals 16 residues. V lost 2 bases, J lost 1 base, and 14 bases lay in between. Here the CDR3 DNA reads TGTGCCAGCTCACCAGTGGGTACGGGGAGGAACACTGAAGCTTTCTTT. Translation: CASSPVGTGRNTEAFF.

The rearrangement uses TRBV27 and TRBJ1-4, with D maybe TRBD1 (5 bases). V lost 2 bases to trimming and J lost 11 bases, with 18 bases between them. Germline-derived CDR1 and CDR2 are MNHEY and SMNVEV (reference sequence). This CDR3 has 15 residues. For the CDR3, the DNA is TGTGCCAGCAGTTTAACTGGCCAGGGAATTGGGAAACTGTTTTTT. It codes for CASSLTGQGIGKLFF.

This clone is classed as medium-sized (0.01 to 0.1%) by frequency. The V gene is TRBV10-3, the J gene TRBJ2-1; no reliable D call. CDR1 ENHRY and CDR2 SYGVKD come from the germline V gene. V gave up 4 bases and J gave up 8 bases, with 12 bases separating them. This CDR3 is built from 13 residues. The DNA of the CDR3 is TGTGCCATCAGTGTTCAGCCTGACTATGAGCAGTTCTTC. This translates into CAISVQPDYEQFF.

This chain connects TRBV27 to TRBJ2-3, with a possible D match to TRBD1 (6 bases). Trimming pared 6 bases from V and 4 bases from J, leaving 11 bases between. CDR1 and CDR2 (germline): MNHEY, SMNVEV (reference sequence). This CDR3 is 13 amino acids long. The CDR3 here is CASSPTGSDTQYF. In nucleotides, the CDR3 is TGTGCCAGCAGCCCCACAGGGTCAGATACGCAGTATTTT.

V usage is TRBV7-2 and J usage is TRBJ1-1; 8 bases are a match to TRBD1. The V and J ends lost 3 bases and 4 bases, in that order; junction bases with no gene match: 4. From germline, CDR1 is SGHTA and CDR2 FQGNSA. CDR3 size: 14 residues. CDR3 residues: CASSFGQGGTEAFF. The CDR3 DNA reads TGTGCCAGCAGCTTCGGACAGGGAGGCACTGAAGCTTTCTTT.

The CDR3 coding sequence is TGTGCCAGCAGCCTCGGGGGACAGGGGTTCTACGAGCAGTACTTC. It encodes CASSLGGQGFYEQYF. The chain joins TRBV25-1 to TRBJ2-7; TRBD1 aligns across 10 bases. The CDR3 loop spans 15 amino acids. With 6 bases clipped from V and 3 bases from J, the junction kept 8 bases outside the gene matches. Germline CDR1 reads MGHDK; CDR2 reads SYGVNS.

J is TRBJ2-1 and V is TRBV6-6; the D gene is possibly TRBD1 (6 bases). The germline V gene encodes CDR1 MNHNY and CDR2 SVGAGI (reference sequence). Trimming took off 5 bases at V and 8 bases at J, with 16 bases between the two ends. The CDR3 consists of 14 residues. CDR3 region: CASSHEQGWDEQFF. The DNA of the CDR3 is TGTGCCAGCAGTCACGAACAGGGTTGGGATGAGCAGTTCTTC.

The rearrangement joins TRBV18 to TRBJ2-3, with 11 bases that match TRBD2. J lost 4 bases, V lost 0 bases, and 3 bases had no gene match. The CDR3 is 16 amino acids. Germline loops: CDR1 KGHSH, CDR2 LQKENI. CDR3 DNA sequence: TGTGCCAGCTCACCACCGGGACTAGCGGCGTCAGATACGCAGTATTTT. Encoded protein: CASSPPGLAASDTQYF.

The rearrangement uses TRBV6-5 and TRBJ2-3; D gene ambiguous. The germline V and J ends were trimmed by 2 bases and 2 bases, with 8 bases remaining between them. Germline V lookup: CDR1 MNHEY, CDR2 SVGAGI. This CDR3 has 14 amino acids. Written as DNA, the CDR3 is TGTGCCAGCAGTTACGGCCTCAACACAGATACGCAGTATTTT. This gives the protein CASSYGLNTDTQYF.

This chain uses TRBV2 with TRBJ2-5, with D perhaps TRBD1 (7 bases). In germline, CDR1 is SNHLY, CDR2 FYNNEI. CDR3 size: 13 residues. V was clipped by 7 bases and J by 4 bases, with 13 bases between them. The DNA of the CDR3 is TGTGCCAGCATTGGAGGGGGCGGAGAGACCCAGTACTTC. Its protein is CASIGGGGETQYF.

The V gene is TRBV5-1, the J gene TRBJ1-2; 9 positions match TRBD1. The germline gives CDR1 SGHRS, CDR2 YFSETQ. The CDR3 spans 17 residues. Unmatched junction bases numbered 15, after V lost 4 bases and J lost 5 bases. The CDR3 loop reads CASSPYRGLDTGYGYTF. In nucleotides, the CDR3 is TGCGCCAGCAGCCCTTACAGGGGGCTTGACACGGGATATGGCTACACCTTC.

The chain combines TRBV18 with TRBJ2-5; D possibly corresponds to TRBD1 (5 bases). CDR1 and CDR2 from the germline V gene are KGHSH and LQKENI. Trimming removed 3 bases from V and 2 bases from J, with 10 bases in between. This CDR3 has 14 residues. The CDR3: CASSPGLLQETQYF. The CDR3, as DNA: TGTGCCAGCTCACCGGGGCTCCTGCAAGAGACCCAGTACTTC.

This clone shows up as medium-sized by frequency. This chain connects TRBV19 to TRBJ1-2; the match to TRBD1 covers 7 bases. Per germline, CDR1 LNHDA and CDR2 SQIVND (reference sequence). The J segment lost 7 bases and the V segment lost 3 bases, leaving 5 bases of the junction unmatched. The CDR3 consists of 13 residues. The CDR3 here is CASSIGTVPGYTF. CDR3 nucleotides: TGTGCCAGTAGTATCGGGACAGTCCCTGGCTACACCTTC.

This chain links TRBV9 with TRBJ2-3, with TRBD1 matching 10 bases. The CDR3 consists of 15 residues. V shed 5 bases and J 4 bases; nucleotides not matched to a gene: 7. From germline, CDR1 is SGDLS and CDR2 YYNGEE. Written as DNA, the CDR3 is TGTGCCAGCAGTAGATTTGGACAGGGGGCAGATACGCAGTATTTT. This sequence encodes CASSRFGQGADTQYF.

This chain links TRBV10-3 with TRBJ2-1; D is possibly TRBD2 (6 bases). The V gene's germline CDR1 is ENHRY and CDR2 SYGVKD. The CDR3 sequence is 18 residues long. V lost 3 bases to trimming and J lost 0 bases, with 18 bases between them. CDR3 bases: TGTGCCATCAGTGAACCGATGGGTAGCGGTAGCTCCTACAATGAGCAGTTCTTC. This translates into CAISEPMGSGSSYNEQFF.

Comment on this clone: The junction does not match germline at one end; this may be a read error. CDR3 region: CVSSTDRAGTNEKLFF. The CDR3 region has the DNA TGTGTCAGTAGTACGGACAGGGCAGGAACTAATGAAAAACTGTTTTTT. The gene calls are TRBV19 and TRBJ1-4; TRBD1 matches 8 bases. The CDR3 has 16 amino acids. Germline CDR1 is LNHDA and CDR2 is SQIVND (reference sequence).

The chain links TRBV5-6 to TRBJ2-1; tentative D call: TRBD2 (6 bases). With 4 bases removed from V and 5 bases from J, the gap between germline ends came to 10 bases. Germline CDR1 SGHDT, CDR2 YYEEEE. This CDR3 has 13 residues. The CDR3 region has the DNA TGTGCCAGCAGCCGACTAGTTGACAATGAGCAGTTCTTC. Its protein is CASSRLVDNEQFF.

The chain recombines TRBV7-9 with TRBJ1-2, with 8 nucleotides matching TRBD1. Germline lookup yields CDR1 SEHNR and CDR2 FQNEAQ (reference sequence). This CDR3 is 15 amino acids long. Trimming took 0 bases from V and 8 from J; bases not matched to a gene: 8. For the CDR3, the DNA is TGTGCCAGCAGCTTAGCAGACAGGGGCCCTCGGGGCTACACCTTC. Its protein is CASSLADRGPRGYTF.

The rearrangement uses TRBV2 and TRBJ1-1, with TRBD1 matching 7 bases. Germline CDR1 is SNHLY and CDR2 is FYNNEI. The junction had 8 bases not matched to a gene; V was cut back by 10 bases and J by 6 bases. The CDR3 totals 12 residues. CDR3 DNA sequence: TGTGCCACATTACGGGACAGACCTGAAGCTTTCTTT. Protein product: CATLRDRPEAFF.

This chain uses TRBV6-1 with TRBJ2-7, with TRBD1 matching over 7 bases. V lost 3 bases to trimming and J lost 2 bases; unmatched junction nucleotides: 1. CDR1 and CDR2 (germline): MNHNS, SASEGT. The length of the CDR3 is 13 residues. This chain's CDR3 is CASSETGTYEQYF. DNA for the CDR3: TGTGCCAGCAGTGAGACAGGGACCTACGAGCAGTACTTC.

V gene TRBV10-3 combines with J gene TRBJ1-2; TRBD1 aligns across 9 bases. Germline assignment: CDR1 ENHRY and CDR2 SYGVKD. CDR3 length equals 14 residues. Unmatched junction bases numbered 6, after V lost 6 bases and J lost 4 bases. The CDR3 loop reads CAIRESTGGYGYTF. As DNA, the CDR3 is TGTGCCATCAGAGAATCGACAGGGGGCTATGGCTACACCTTC.

Note on this clone: Other DNA variants within this sample encode the same CDR3. The chain uses TRBV6-5 and TRBJ2-3; TRBD2 agrees at 7 bases. This CDR3 has 15 amino acids. The trim removed 5 bases at V and 11 bases at J, leaving 16 bases unmatched. Germline-derived CDR1 and CDR2 are MNHEY and SVGAGI. The CDR3 DNA sequence: TGTGCCAGCAGTAGGCCTCTGGCGGGGGAGCCCCGGCAGTATTTT. Residues: CASSRPLAGEPRQYF.

The chain uses TRBV7-9 and TRBJ2-1; no definite D call. The CDR3 is 16 residues long. Germline V gene data show CDR1 as SEHNR and CDR2 as FQNEAQ (reference sequence). V lost 5 bases to trimming and J lost 8 bases, with 22 bases between them. CDR3 sequence: CASSPPRSINLDEQFF. CDR3 coding DNA: TGTGCCAGCAGCCCCCCGAGGTCCATTAATTTAGATGAGCAGTTCTTC.

This sequence joins TRBV29-1 and TRBJ2-3; TRBD2 matches at 8 bases. The CDR3 is 13 residues long. Germline values: CDR1 SQVTM, CDR2 ANQGSEA. CDR3 coding DNA: TGCAGAGTAGCGGGGACAAGCACAGATACGCAGTATTTT. Translating it yields CRVAGTSTDTQYF.

CDR3 residues: CASSPGTGFPLEQYF. As DNA, the CDR3 is TGTGCCAGCAGTCCCGGGACAGGGTTCCCCCTCGAGCAGTACTTC. The chain employs TRBV2 and TRBJ2-7; 9 bases fit TRBD1. With 5 bases clipped from V and 6 bases from J, the junction kept 11 bases outside the gene matches. This CDR3 is built from 15 residues. Germline V CDR1 and CDR2: SNHLY, FYNNEI.